Listed here are 30 T cell receptor beta chains from one sample, sequenced in a study of blood T cell repertoires in COVID-19. The data were produced by immunoSEQ multiplex PCR, yet TCRdb's version contains in-frame clones alone and is incomplete. The repertoire holds around 130,000 clones, with approximately 77% as singletons. The sequenced sample was peripheral blood. The receptors shown here come from a human donor in a cohort sampled during active COVID-19.

The chain carries TRBV28 and TRBJ1-5; no reliable D call. The CDR3 spans 12 residues. Trimming removed 3 bases from V and 7 bases from J, with 7 bases in between. Germline lookup yields CDR1 MDHEN and CDR2 SYDVKM. The CDR3 sequence is CASSFREQPQHF. In DNA form, the CDR3 reads TGTGCCAGCAGTTTTCGCGAGCAGCCCCAGCATTTT.

The chain couples TRBV6-2 or TRBV6-3 to TRBJ2-5, with D maybe TRBD1 (6 bases). The CDR3 is 15 amino acids. Trimming took off 0 bases at V and 2 bases at J, with 10 bases between the two ends. Germline lookup yields CDR1 MNHEY and CDR2 SVGEGT. CDR3 sequence reads: CASSYSRTEQETQYF. The CDR3 nucleotides are TGTGCCAGCAGTTACTCGAGGACAGAGCAAGAGACCCAGTACTTC.

The V and J genes are TRBV2 and TRBJ1-2, with D perhaps matching TRBD1 (5 bases). CDR1 SNHLY and CDR2 FYNNEI come from the germline V gene. The ends were cut back, 7 bases at V and 6 bases at J, with 12 bases in the middle. The CDR3 consists of 12 residues. This chain's CDR3 is CASMAGLNGYTF. The CDR3 region has the DNA TGTGCCAGCATGGCAGGGTTAAATGGCTACACCTTC.

The chain carries TRBV29-1 and TRBJ2-7; 8 bases are shared with TRBD2. The CDR3 consists of 13 residues. Trimming cost V 4 bases and J 5 bases; bases outside gene matches: 7. Germline V gene lookup returns CDR1 SQVTM and CDR2 ANQGSEA. CDR3 DNA: TGCAGCGTTGCCCCCGGGGGGGGCCACGAGCAGTACTTC. As protein: CSVAPGGGHEQYF.

The J gene is TRBJ1-2, the V gene TRBV7-8; the D gene is possibly TRBD1 (5 bases). Germline assignment: CDR1 SGHVS and CDR2 FQNEAQ. V lost 1 base and J lost 8, with 14 bases in between. The CDR3 extends over 14 amino acids. The CDR3 nucleotides are TGTGCCAGCAGCTTAGGAGATTCACGGGGGGGCTACACCTTC. Amino acids: CASSLGDSRGGYTF.

This clone was found once. The genes are TRBV9 and TRBJ2-2; the match to TRBD1 covers 11 bases. Germline V gene data show CDR1 as SGDLS and CDR2 as YYNGEE. Trimming cost V 4 bases and J 7 bases; bases outside gene matches: 6. This CDR3 contains 15 residues. The CDR3 here is CASSPRTGGDGELFF. In nucleotides, the CDR3 is TGTGCCAGCAGCCCACGGACAGGGGGCGACGGGGAGCTGTTTTTT.

This chain uses TRBV28 with TRBJ2-5, with 7 nucleotides matching TRBD1. The germline CDR1 and CDR2 sequences are MDHEN and SYDVKM. The length of the CDR3 is 15 residues. The ends lost 1 base at V and 5 bases at J; junction bases unmatched: 7. The CDR3 region has the DNA TGTGCCAGCAGTTTATCAGTAGGGGGCGTTGAGACCCAGTACTTC. The encoded protein is CASSLSVGGVETQYF.

The rearrangement links TRBV11-3 to TRBJ2-1, with 7 positions matching TRBD1. This CDR3 is built from 15 residues. V dropped 5 bases and J dropped 9; count of bases not matched to a gene: 13. In germline, CDR1 is SGHNT, CDR2 YENEEA. The CDR3 region has the DNA TGTGCCAGCAGCCCGGGATTTAGGGGGCGGCGTGAGCAGTTCTTC. This sequence encodes CASSPGFRGRREQFF.

This chain connects TRBV18 to TRBJ1-1; D gene uncertain. Trimming left V 5 bases short and J 11 bases short, with 12 bases between. The CDR3 covers 11 residues. Germline V CDR1 and CDR2: KGHSH, LQKENI. CDR3 bases: TGTGCCAGCTCAGACATTCGAGAGGCTTTCTTT. Amino acid sequence: CASSDIREAFF.

This chain uses TRBV25-1 with TRBJ2-7; D is uncertain. The germline CDR1 and CDR2 sequences are MGHDK and SYGVNS. The CDR3 runs to 11 residues. Trimming pared 3 bases from V and 4 bases from J, leaving 4 bases between. The CDR3 loop is CASSEAYEQYF. CDR3 nucleotides: TGTGCCAGCAGTGAGGCTTACGAGCAGTACTTC.

The V and J genes are TRBV21-1 and TRBJ1-1; TRBD1 was called by the table and not checked on the DNA. TRBV21-1 is classified as a pseudogene. This CDR3 comprises 16 residues. CDR3 coding DNA: TGTGCCAGCAGCCCCCGGACAGGGGCCTTTCGCCCGGAAGCTTTCTTT. Translating it yields CASSPRTGAFRPEAFF.

This chain links TRBV4-1 with TRBJ2-7; perhaps TRBD1 as D (6 bases). The CDR3 totals 13 residues. V was pared by 2 bases and J by 3 bases, with 8 bases between. CDR1 MGHRA and CDR2 YSYEKL come from the germline V gene. In DNA form, the CDR3 reads TGCGCCAGCAGCCAAAAACAGGGCTACGAGCAGTACTTC. Its protein is CASSQKQGYEQYF.

The chain joins TRBV7-9 to TRBJ2-7, with 8 bases identical to TRBD1. CDR3 size: 16 residues. CDR1 is SEHNR, CDR2 FQNEAQ, per germline (reference sequence). Trimming removed 0 bases from V and 2 bases from J; junction bases left unmatched: 6. The DNA for the CDR3 is TGTGCCAGCAGCTTAGCGAAACCAGGGGGCCCCTACGAGCAGTACTTC. Translation gives CASSLAKPGGPYEQYF.

The chain combines TRBV27 with TRBJ2-7, with 9 bases lining up with TRBD1. CDR1 MNHEY and CDR2 SMNVEV come from the germline V gene (reference sequence). This CDR3 spans 14 amino acids. The V gene end was trimmed by 3 bases and the J gene end by 7 bases; junction bases not matched to a gene: 7. The CDR3 loop is CASSFAGTGQEQYF. CDR3 bases: TGTGCCAGCAGTTTCGCCGGGACAGGGCAGGAGCAGTACTTC.

J is TRBJ2-7 and V is TRBV6-4, with unresolved D. The CDR3 extends over 15 amino acids. Germline V gene lookup returns CDR1 MRHNA and CDR2 SNTAGT. Trimming stripped 4 bases from V and 4 bases from J, with 17 bases between. This CDR3 is CASSARTRYNYEQYF. In nucleotides, the CDR3 is TGTGCCAGCAGTGCTCGAACCCGATACAATTACGAGCAGTACTTC.

The CDR3 here is CASSSWTGGPSYEQYF. The DNA of the CDR3 is TGTGCCAGCAGCTCCTGGACAGGGGGCCCCTCCTACGAGCAGTACTTC. This chain uses TRBV11-2 with TRBJ2-7, with 11 bases matching TRBD1. The CDR3 consists of 16 residues. Germline V gene sequence: CDR1 SGHAT, CDR2 FQNNGV. V lost 4 bases and J lost 0; bases outside the gene matches: 5.

This sequence joins TRBV19 and TRBJ2-2; D is perhaps TRBD1 (6 bases). The CDR3 spans 15 residues. Trimming removed 10 bases at V and 0 bases at J, with 15 bases between. Germline loops: CDR1 LNHDA, CDR2 SQIVND (reference sequence). CDR3 sequence reads: CATHGQNTNTGELFF. CDR3 coding DNA: TGTGCCACCCACGGACAGAATACGAACACCGGGGAGCTGTTTTTT. Variable domain in full (rest from reference TRBV19 and TRBJ2-2): DGGITQSPKYLFRKEGQNVTLSCEQNLNHDAMYWYRQDPGQGLRLIYYSQIVNDFQKGDIAEGYSVSREKKESFPLTVTSAQKNPTAFYLCATHGQNTNTGELFFGEGSRLTVL.

The CDR3 coding sequence is TGTGCCAGCACCAGCCGGACAGTGAACACTGAAGCTTTCTTT. Translation gives CASTSRTVNTEAFF. This chain links TRBV7-9 with TRBJ1-1; a weak D match, TRBD1 (6 bases). Trimming took 7 bases from V and 0 from J, leaving 12 bases between them. The CDR3 runs to 14 residues. CDR1 SEHNR and CDR2 FQNEAQ come from the germline V gene (reference sequence).

This clone turned up a few times. The chain is built from TRBV12-3 or TRBV12-4 and TRBJ2-4, with D uncertain. There are 11 residues in the CDR3. V lost 7 bases and J lost 9, with 10 bases in between. In DNA form, the CDR3 reads TGTGCCAGCACCCGAGCCGGCATTCAGTACTTC. Translating it yields CASTRAGIQYF.

The chain is built from TRBV9 and TRBJ1-1, with unresolved D. The CDR3 extends over 14 amino acids. From germline, CDR1 is SGDLS and CDR2 YYNGEE. The V and J ends lost 3 bases and 1 base respectively, with 10 bases between them. The CDR3 bases are TGTGCCAGCAGCGCATCCGGGAGGAACACTGAAGCTTTCTTT. Encoded protein: CASSASGRNTEAFF.

The chain carries TRBV5-8 and TRBJ2-7; 7 bases fit TRBD2. This CDR3 contains 13 residues. The V and J ends lost 4 bases and 2 bases, in that order; junction bases with no gene match: 3. Per germline, CDR1 SGHTS and CDR2 YDEGEE. The CDR3 nucleotides read TGTGCCAGCAGCCCTGGGACTACCTACGAGCAGTACTTC. Its protein is CASSPGTTYEQYF.

The chain has TRBV27 and TRBJ2-5; a possible D gene is TRBD1 (6 bases). The CDR3 has 16 residues. Looked up from germline, CDR1 is MNHEY and CDR2 is SMNVEV (reference sequence). V lost 6 bases to trimming and J lost 0 bases, with 17 bases between them. The chain's CDR3 is CASRPYRDMYQETQYF. The CDR3 DNA reads as TGTGCCAGCAGGCCATACCGGGACATGTACCAAGAGACCCAGTACTTC.

The CDR3 loop reads CASGPPHNSPLHF. CDR3 coding DNA: TGTGCCAGCGGGCCGCCGCATAATTCACCCCTCCACTTT. The chain employs TRBV7-9 and TRBJ1-6; D call uncertain. V lost 8 bases and J 5 bases, leaving 10 bases between the germline ends. CDR1 is SEHNR and CDR2 is FQNEAQ in the germline V gene (reference sequence). The CDR3 runs to 13 residues.

The chain recombines TRBV25-1 with TRBJ1-1; D gene unclear. The V gene lost 11 bases and the J gene lost 11 bases, with 24 bases spanning the gap. CDR3 length equals 13 residues. From germline, CDR1 is MGHDK and CDR2 SYGVNS. This CDR3 reads CASSNWEGSAAFF. The CDR3, as DNA: TGTGCCTCGTCAAATTGGGAGGGTTCCGCGGCTTTCTTT.

CDR3 sequence: CASSLGETYEQYF. The CDR3 nucleotides read TGTGCCAGCAGTTTAGGGGAGACCTACGAGCAGTACTTC. The chain employs TRBV27 and TRBJ2-7; D may be TRBD2 (5 bases). V was trimmed by 2 bases and J by 2 bases, leaving 7 bases between them. The CDR3 is made up of 13 amino acids. The germline gives CDR1 MNHEY, CDR2 SMNVEV (reference sequence).

The V gene is TRBV7-9, the J gene TRBJ1-1; 8 nucleotides match TRBD1. CDR1 is SEHNR and CDR2 is FQNEAQ in the germline V gene (reference sequence). This CDR3 is built from 16 residues. The trim removed 5 bases at V and 4 bases at J, leaving 12 bases unmatched. CDR3 DNA: TGTGCCAGCAGCCTAGGACAGGGAAGAGGGAGCACTGAAGCTTTCTTT. As protein: CASSLGQGRGSTEAFF.

The V call is TRBV15, the J call TRBJ2-7; D gene ambiguous. This CDR3 spans 11 amino acids. Per the germline V gene, CDR1 is LNHNV and CDR2 is YYDKDF (reference sequence). Trimming took off 4 bases at V and 6 bases at J, with 7 bases between the two ends. DNA for the CDR3: TGTGCCACCAGCATCGGCGGCGAGCAGTACTTC. Amino acid sequence: CATSIGGEQYF.

J is TRBJ2-3 and V is TRBV6-5; 7 nucleotides align to TRBD1. This CDR3 is 15 amino acids long. With V trimmed by 5 bases and J by 2 bases, 7 bases remained unmatched. Germline V gene data show CDR1 as MNHEY and CDR2 as SVGAGI. The CDR3 sequence is CASSTNRGPTDTQYF. CDR3 in DNA: TGTGCCAGCAGTACGAACAGGGGCCCCACAGATACGCAGTATTTT.

This clone has a single count. V and J are TRBV28 and TRBJ1-3; D might be TRBD1 (6 bases). The CDR3 sequence is 15 residues long. Between the trimmed V and J ends, which lost 6 bases and 0 bases, there was a span of 12 bases. The germline gives CDR1 MDHEN, CDR2 SYDVKM. Written as DNA, the CDR3 is TGTGCCAGCAGGGCCGGGACAAGCTCTGGAAACACCATATATTTT. This encodes CASRAGTSSGNTIYF.

The CDR3 nucleotides are TGTGCCAGTAGTCCGCAGGGGGTTTTCTACGAGCAGTACTTC. It is translated as CASSPQGVFYEQYF. V gene TRBV19 combines with J gene TRBJ2-7; TRBD1 matches 7 bases. CDR1 is LNHDA, CDR2 SQIVND, per germline (reference sequence). With 5 bases clipped from V and 3 bases from J, the junction kept 7 bases outside the gene matches. The CDR3 has 14 residues.